Listed below are T cell receptor beta chains from one sample, sequenced in a study of PD-1 blockade in classical Hodgkin lymphoma. The repertoire was sequenced with immunoSEQ multiplex PCR; TCRdb's copy has only in-frame clones and lacks some. This table has just over 7,000 clones, 70% to 90% appearing once. Material: peripheral blood mononuclear cells (PBMCs), obtained at baseline. These receptors came from a human donor with classical Hodgkin lymphoma. CDR3s include the opening cysteine and the closing phenylalanine or tryptophan. The D gene is left open where the match is weak. Some rows have no size entry. The others give once, few or many, or a class for an expanded clone.

V	J	D	size	DNA	CDR3
TRBV10-2	TRBJ1-5	-	-	TGCGCCAGCAGGGAGAGCGGAAATAGCAATCAGCCCCAGCATTTT	CASRESGNSNQPQHF
TRBV6-6	TRBJ2-5	-	few	TGTGCCAGCAGTTACTCGGAAGGGGCAGAGACCCAGTACTTC	CASSYSEGAETQYF
TRBV30	TRBJ2-7	-	few	TGTGCCTGGAGTGTATGTGGGGGCGAGCAGTACTTC	CAWSVCGGEQYF
TRBV12-2	TRBJ2-1	-	once	TGTGCAAGTCGCGCCAAAACAGGGGACCTCTCCTACAATGAGCAGTTCTTC	CASRAKTGDLSYNEQFF
TRBV6-6	TRBJ2-7	TRBD2	-	TGTGCCAGCACCCTCAGCGGGGGTTACGAGCAGTACTTC	CASTLSGGYEQYF
TRBV10-3	TRBJ2-1	TRBD2	-	TGTGCCATCAGTGAGATAGCGGGAGGGTACAATGAGCAGTTCTTC	CAISEIAGGYNEQFF
TRBV27	TRBJ1-2	TRBD1	few	TGTGCCAGCAGTCCTTTCCGGGACAGGGTCAGCTATGGCTACACCTTC	CASSPFRDRVSYGYTF
TRBV7-9	TRBJ2-1	TRBD1	-	TGTGCCAGCAGCTCGGCACAGGGGGGTAATGAGCAGTTCTTC	CASSSAQGGNEQFF
TRBV5-4	TRBJ2-7	-	-	TGTGCCAGCAGCGAGGACCGACAGGTTTACGAGCAGTACTTC	CASSEDRQVYEQYF
TRBV9	TRBJ2-5	-	-	TGTGCCAGCAGCGCCGGGACACCGCAAGAGACCCAGTACTTC	CASSAGTPQETQYF
TRBV6-5	TRBJ2-5	TRBD2	-	TGTGCCAGCAGGCGGGGGGAGACCCAGTACTTC	CASRRGETQYF
TRBV6-6	TRBJ2-3	-	few	TGTGCCAGCAGTTACTCGACCGCAGATACGCAGTATTTT	CASSYSTADTQYF
TRBV7-8	TRBJ2-7	TRBD1	-	TGTGCCAGCAGCTTCGCAGACAGGGCGATCTCCTACGAGCAGTACTTC	CASSFADRAISYEQYF
TRBV28	TRBJ2-2	TRBD2	-	TGTGCCAGCAGTCGGACTAGCGGGTTTCACGCGAACACCGGGGAGCTGTTTTTT	CASSRTSGFHANTGELFF
TRBV7-9	TRBJ2-7	TRBD2	few	TGTGCCAGCAGCCTGAGGACTAGCGGGAGCTCCTACGAGCAGTACTTC	CASSLRTSGSSYEQYF
TRBV6-1	TRBJ1-5	TRBD1	-	TGTGCCAGTGGAAGGGGGCGCTTCTCCAATCAGCCCCAGCATTTT	CASGRGRFSNQPQHF
TRBV6-1	TRBJ2-5	TRBD1	-	TGTGCCAGCAGTGAAGACAGGGGGCGATCCGAGACCCAGTACTTC	CASSEDRGRSETQYF
TRBV4-1	TRBJ1-2	-	-	TGCGCCAGCAGCCTATCTTCCAGACGGACTGAGGAGTTC	CASSLSSRRTEEF
TRBV4-1	TRBJ1-2	-	-	TGCGCCAGCAGCCAAGAAGGAATAAGGGGCGGAACTGGCTACACCTTC	CASSQEGIRGGTGYTF
TRBV6-1	TRBJ1-2	-	-	TGTGCCAGCAGTGAAGCTCTGGGCATTATAGTTGGCTACACCTTC	CASSEALGIIVGYTF
TRBV6-5	TRBJ2-5	TRBD1	-	TGTGCCAGCAGTTACCGGGACAGATGGGAGACCCAGTACTTC	CASSYRDRWETQYF
TRBV6-6	TRBJ1-1	-	-	TGTGCCAGCAGTTCCAGGGGAGGGTTTGAAGCTTTCTTT	CASSSRGGFEAFF
TRBV6-1	TRBJ2-7	-	few	TGTGCCAGCAGTGAAGAGGGGAAGGGTACCTACGAGCAGTACTTC	CASSEEGKGTYEQYF
TRBV14	TRBJ2-6	-	-	TGTGCCAGCAGCCGATGGCCGGGATTAGTCTCTGGGGCCAACGTCCTGACTTTC	CASSRWPGLVSGANVLTF
TRBV12-5	TRBJ2-6	-	-	TGTGCTAGCACAGCCCCTGGGGCCAACGTCCTGACTTTC	CASTAPGANVLTF
TRBV7-3	TRBJ2-7	TRBD2	-	TGCGCCAGCAGCCAAGCGGGAAGCTCCTACGAGCAGTACTTC	CASSQAGSSYEQYF
TRBV19	TRBJ2-1	TRBD2	-	TGTGCCAGTAGTCGACTAGCGGGTTACAATGAGCAGTTCTTC	CASSRLAGYNEQFF
TRBV2	TRBJ1-6	TRBD1	-	TGTGCCAGCAGTGAGAGTTGGACAGGGGGCGTGTTGGGTAATTCACCCCTCCACTTT	CASSESWTGGVLGNSPLHF
TRBV5-3	TRBJ1-3	-	-	TGTGCCAGAAGGTCGATTCACAGGCTTTCCTCTGGAAACACCATATATTTT	CARRSIHRLSSGNTIYF
TRBV7-2	TRBJ2-5	-	-	TGTGCCAGCAGCTTAGTGGGGGGCGCGGGGGAGACCCAGTACTTC	CASSLVGGAGETQYF
TRBV7-2	TRBJ2-2	-	-	TGTGCCAGCAGCCCCCAGGGACGACCCTTGAGCACCGGGGAGCTGTTTTTT	CASSPQGRPLSTGELFF
TRBV5-1	TRBJ2-7	-	once	TGCGCCAGCAGTTTTCGGGGGCACTTTACCTACGAGCAGTACTTC	CASSFRGHFTYEQYF
TRBV4-2	TRBJ2-3	TRBD2	-	TGTGCCAGCAGCCATCGGGGACTAGCGGGAGTTGCAGATACGCAGTATTTT	CASSHRGLAGVADTQYF
TRBV7-6	TRBJ2-7	-	medium-sized	TGTGCCAGCTCCCCGAGGGGGCGGGAAGCCTACGAGCAGTACTTC	CASSPRGREAYEQYF
TRBV27	TRBJ1-4	-	-	TGTGCCAGCAGTTTCGAGGGGGATGAAAAACTGTTTTTT	CASSFEGDEKLFF
TRBV5-6	TRBJ1-4	-	-	TGTGCCAGCAGCTTCACGAGGGACCAAAAACTGTTTTTT	CASSFTRDQKLFF
TRBV4-2	TRBJ2-1	-	-	TGTGCCAGCAGCCAAGAGACTCGGACTGGCGAGAATGAGCAGTTCTTC	CASSQETRTGENEQFF
TRBV29-1	TRBJ2-6	-	-	TGCAGCGTTGAAGGGGCCTTGGGGGGGGCCAACGTCCTGACTTTC	CSVEGALGGANVLTF
TRBV6-1	TRBJ1-5	-	-	TGTGCCAGCAGCCAAAGGGAGGGTTTCGGTCAGCCCCAGCATTTT	CASSQREGFGQPQHF
TRBV28	TRBJ1-5	-	once	TGTGCCAGCAGTCCTACGGAGGGACAAGGGCAGCCCCAGCATTTT	CASSPTEGQGQPQHF
TRBV10-1	TRBJ2-1	TRBD1	few	TGCGCCAGCAGCGTCGACAGGGGTGAGCAGTTCTTC	CASSVDRGEQFF
TRBV5-5	TRBJ2-2	TRBD1	-	TGTGCCAGCAGCCCGGTGACAGGGTACACCGGGGAGCTGTTTTTT	CASSPVTGYTGELFF
TRBV12-5	TRBJ2-2	-	few	TGTGCTAGTGCCCTTCGCCCGGGGGCGATCACCGGGGAGCTGTTTTTT	CASALRPGAITGELFF
TRBV15	TRBJ2-1	-	-	TGTGCCACCAGCAGAGAGGGCCCCCACTCGGGGTACAATGAGCAGTTCTTC	CATSREGPHSGYNEQFF
TRBV4-1	TRBJ2-4	-	-	TGCGCCAGCAGCCGGCAAGGGTCCAAAAACATTCAGTACTTC	CASSRQGSKNIQYF
TRBV6-5	TRBJ2-7	TRBD2	-	TGTGCCAGCAGAGGGACTAGCTCGTTCCACGAGCAGTACTTC	CASRGTSSFHEQYF
TRBV29-1	TRBJ2-3	TRBD1	-	TGCAGCGTGGACAGGGGCACAGATACGCAGTATTTT	CSVDRGTDTQYF
TRBV19	TRBJ2-6	-	-	TGTGCCAGCAGGGCTTGGGGGGGCGCATCAGGGGCCAACGTCCTGACTTTC	CASRAWGGASGANVLTF
TRBV7-2	TRBJ2-1	-	-	TGTGCCAGCAGCTTAACAGCAAGAAGTGGTGAGCAGTTCTTC	CASSLTARSGEQFF
TRBV18	TRBJ2-3	TRBD2	-	TGTGCCAGCTCACCACAAAGCGGGAGGGCCGCAGATACGCAGTATTTT	CASSPQSGRAADTQYF
TRBV19	TRBJ2-7	-	once	TGTGCCAGTAGTCCAAAACAGGGCGGCGAGCAGTACTTC	CASSPKQGGEQYF
TRBV11-2	TRBJ1-3	TRBD1	-	TGTGCCAGCAGCTTAGTACCCAGGGGGGCCTCTGGAAACACCATATATTTT	CASSLVPRGASGNTIYF
TRBV18	TRBJ2-1	-	-	TGTGCCAGCTCACCAACCAGGGTCAATGAGCAGTTCTTC	CASSPTRVNEQFF
TRBV6-1	TRBJ2-5	TRBD2	few	TGTGCCAGCAGAAAGCGGGAGTTGCCAGAGACCCAGTACTTC	CASRKRELPETQYF
TRBV21-1	TRBJ2-5	-	-	TGTGCCAGCAGCAAAACCGAGAGGGCCAAGTCCGAGACCCAGTACTTC	CASSKTERAKSETQYF